This TCR beta chain was obtained from a study of TIL therapy for anti-PD-1-resistant metastatic lung cancer. Overall study context: Median tumor PD-L1 proportion score was under 7.5%. Most patients had lung adenocarcinoma; a few tumors were EGFR-mutant, two ALK-rearranged; half smoked currently or formerly. Findings and caveats of the study: Infused TIL clonotypes partially replaced the baseline blood repertoire, then decayed over months.

Time point described: pre-treatment sample, taken before nivolumab and TIL therapy. Comment on this clone: The antigen is not known.

V was trimmed by 0 bases and J by 5 bases, leaving 21 bases between them. CDR1 and CDR2 (germline): SGHRS, YFSETQ. The CDR3 is 17 amino acids. The libraries were made with immunoSEQ v3. Each library reached around 1.9 million read pairs, or roughly 4.5-6 million at deep level. The protocol was immunoSEQ multiplex PCR, while the TCRdb copy is restricted to in-frame clones and leaves out a portion. The sample gives about 50,000 clones, around three quarters of which show up once; more than 4.5% is in the top ten. This TCR came from a woman between 25 and 85 years old with non-small cell lung cancer. Sequences were derived from blood, sampled at baseline. The chain links TRBV5-1 to TRBJ2-7; tentatively, D is TRBD2 (7 bases). The CDR3 here is CASSLAPGEGTGDEQYF. As DNA, the CDR3 is TGCGCCAGCAGCTTGGCCCCAGGGGAGGGGACTGGGGACGAGCAGTACTTC.